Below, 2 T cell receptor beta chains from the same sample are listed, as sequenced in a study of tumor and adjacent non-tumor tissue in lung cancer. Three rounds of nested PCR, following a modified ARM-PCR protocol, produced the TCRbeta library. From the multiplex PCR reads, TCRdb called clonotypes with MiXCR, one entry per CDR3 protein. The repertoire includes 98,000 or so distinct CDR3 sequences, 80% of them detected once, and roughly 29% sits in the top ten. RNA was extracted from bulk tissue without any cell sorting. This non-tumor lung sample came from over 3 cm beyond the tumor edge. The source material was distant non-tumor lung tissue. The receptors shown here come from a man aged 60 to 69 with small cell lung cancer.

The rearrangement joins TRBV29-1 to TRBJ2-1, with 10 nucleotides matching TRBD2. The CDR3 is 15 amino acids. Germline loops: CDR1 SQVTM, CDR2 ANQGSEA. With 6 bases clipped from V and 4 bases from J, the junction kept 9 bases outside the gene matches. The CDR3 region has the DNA TGCAGCGTCGTTTTACTAGCGGGGAGGTACAATGAGCAGTTCTTC. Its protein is CSVVLLAGRYNEQFF.

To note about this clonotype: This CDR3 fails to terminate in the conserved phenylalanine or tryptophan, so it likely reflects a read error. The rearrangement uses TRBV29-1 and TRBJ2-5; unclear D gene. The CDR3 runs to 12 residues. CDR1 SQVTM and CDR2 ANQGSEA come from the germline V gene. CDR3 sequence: CSFDWGKETQYL. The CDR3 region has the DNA TGCAGCTTTGACTGGGGAAAGGAGACCCAGTACCTC.